This T cell receptor beta chain stems from a study of T-cell memory formation after mild COVID-19. Using constant-segment primers, 5'RACE produced TCR alpha and TCR beta cDNA libraries carrying sample barcodes and UMIs. TCRdb redid the calling of the 5' RACE reads with MiXCR, one entry per CDR3 protein. The table lists 450,000 to 650,000 distinct CDR3 sequences, 20% to 25% of them singletons. The study's findings and limits: A second wave expanding day 15 to 37 was CD4+-biased; contracting clones were balanced. Chiefly within CM and EM were the contracting CD4+ clones; CD8+ ones were within EMRA.

The CDR3 extends over 17 amino acids. In germline, CDR1 is SGHRS, CDR2 YFSETQ. Between the trimmed V and J ends, which lost 0 bases and 0 bases, there was a span of 14 bases. A remark on this clonotype: The antigen is not known.

The V and J genes are TRBV5-1 and TRBJ2-3, with D perhaps TRBD2 (5 bases). The receptor comes from an adult woman who had mild COVID-19 (a few samples of this study predate the infection). Cell type and time point are not known. The sample taken for sequencing was PBMCs or a T cell subset sorted from them (not recorded which). In DNA form, the CDR3 reads TGCGCCAGCAGCTTGGCCCTACTAGTCCGTAGCACAGATACGCAGTATTTT. Encoded protein: CASSLALLVRSTDTQYF.